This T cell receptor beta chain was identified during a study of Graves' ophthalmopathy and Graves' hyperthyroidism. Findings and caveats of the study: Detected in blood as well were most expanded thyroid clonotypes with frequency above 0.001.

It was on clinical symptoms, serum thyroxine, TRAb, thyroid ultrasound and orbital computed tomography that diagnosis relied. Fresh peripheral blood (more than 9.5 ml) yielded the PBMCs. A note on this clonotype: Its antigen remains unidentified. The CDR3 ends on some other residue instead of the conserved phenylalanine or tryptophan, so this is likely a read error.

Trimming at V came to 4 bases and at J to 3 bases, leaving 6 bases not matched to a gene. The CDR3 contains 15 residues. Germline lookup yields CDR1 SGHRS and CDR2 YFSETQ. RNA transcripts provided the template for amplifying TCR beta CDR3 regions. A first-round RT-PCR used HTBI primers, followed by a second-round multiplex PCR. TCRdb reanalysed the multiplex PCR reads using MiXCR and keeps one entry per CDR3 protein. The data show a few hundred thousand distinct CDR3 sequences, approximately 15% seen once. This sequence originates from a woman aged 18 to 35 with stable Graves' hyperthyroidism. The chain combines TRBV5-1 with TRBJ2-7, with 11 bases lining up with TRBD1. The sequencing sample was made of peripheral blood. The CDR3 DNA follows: TGCGCCAGCAGCCTTGGGGGGACAGGGGGCTACGAGCAGTACTTG. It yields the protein CASSLGGTGGYEQYL.